What follows are 20 T cell receptor beta chains derived from one specimen sequenced in a study of control samples from healthy donors and cancer patients. Measured with immunoSEQ multiplex PCR; TCRdb has only the in-frame clones, and not every one. The sample lists 78,000 or so clones, about 90% occurring once. Sequencing was carried out using blood. Receptors were obtained from a woman between 50 and 59 years old in good health.

The V and J genes are TRBV7-9 and TRBJ2-2, with D unclear. The V end was cut by 8 bases, the J end by 4 bases, with 14 bases between. Germline CDR1 and CDR2: SEHNR and FQNEAQ (reference sequence). The CDR3 length is 14 residues. CDR3 residues: CASGPLYGTGELFF. CDR3 nucleotides: TGTGCCAGCGGCCCATTATATGGCACCGGGGAGCTGTTTTTT.

This sequence joins TRBV6-5 and TRBJ1-6; D remains unclear. The CDR3 has 13 residues. V shed 6 bases and J shed 7 bases, with 10 bases lying between them. Germline values: CDR1 MNHEY, CDR2 SVGAGI. CDR3 amino acids: CASRGRANSPLHF. CDR3 in DNA: TGTGCCAGCAGAGGAAGGGCCAATTCACCCCTCCACTTT.

This chain connects TRBV13 to TRBJ1-1; D remains unclear. Per the germline V gene, CDR1 is PRHDT and CDR2 is FYEKMQ (reference sequence). This CDR3 has 13 amino acids. The germline V and J ends were trimmed by 5 bases and 5 bases, with 12 bases remaining between them. The DNA for the CDR3 is TGTGCCAGCAGCCCCCTCCTGCGGACTGAAGCTTTCTTT. This sequence encodes CASSPLLRTEAFF.

J is TRBJ2-5 and V is TRBV5-6; 11 nucleotides match TRBD2. This CDR3 has 17 residues. After removal of 6 bases from V and 2 bases from J, the junction contained 12 bases not matched to a gene. Germline-derived CDR1 and CDR2 are SGHDT and YYEEEE. CDR3 protein: CASNDLTSGSRQETQYF. The CDR3 nucleotides are TGTGCCAGCAACGACCTCACTAGCGGGAGTCGGCAAGAGACCCAGTACTTC.

This rearrangement joins TRBV28 to TRBJ1-6, with unresolved D. CDR3 length equals 15 residues. Germline V gene data show CDR1 as MDHEN and CDR2 as SYDVKM. The V and J ends lost 1 base and 6 bases respectively, with 10 bases between them. Here the CDR3 reads CASSLLVGTNSPLHF. The CDR3 DNA follows: TGTGCCAGCAGTTTATTGGTCGGAACTAATTCACCCCTCCACTTT. Filled out from reference TRBV28 and TRBJ1-6, the complete variable domain reads DVKVTQSSRYLVKRTGEKVFLECVQDMDHENMFWYRQDPGLGLRLIYFSYDVKMKEKGDIPEGYSVSREKKERFSLILESASTNQTSMYLCASSLLVGTNSPLHFGNGTRLTVT.

The chain joins TRBV11-2 to TRBJ2-7; D is unresolved. The CDR3 covers 15 residues. Germline CDR1 reads SGHAT; CDR2 reads FQNNGV. Trimming took off 7 bases at V and 3 bases at J, with 19 bases between the two ends. The CDR3, as DNA: TGTGCCAGCAACTGGGCGGCAGTGGGGAACTACGAGCAGTACTTC. It codes for CASNWAAVGNYEQYF.

The chain recombines TRBV24-1 with TRBJ2-3; D unclear. The germline V and J ends were trimmed by 4 bases and 0 bases, with 16 bases remaining between them. CDR3 length: 17 residues. The V gene's germline CDR1 is KGHDR and CDR2 SFDVKD. CDR3 in amino acids: CATSDSRTGESTDTQYF. The CDR3 DNA follows: TGTGCCACCAGTGACTCCAGGACGGGCGAAAGCACAGATACGCAGTATTTT.

The chain is built from TRBV6-5 and TRBJ1-2, with 9 bases identical to TRBD1. V was pared by 6 bases and J by 8 bases, with 10 bases of the junction left unmatched. This CDR3 is built from 14 residues. CDR1 is MNHEY, CDR2 SVGAGI, per germline. The CDR3 is CASRLGQGLGGYTF. The CDR3, as DNA: TGTGCCAGCAGACTCGGACAGGGGCTTGGAGGCTACACCTTC.

J is TRBJ2-1 and V is TRBV19; unclear D gene. This CDR3 comprises 14 residues. V gave up 7 bases and J gave up 3 bases, with 13 bases separating them. Germline V CDR1 and CDR2: LNHDA, SQIVND (reference sequence). CDR3 in amino acids: CASTGGAYYNEQFF. In nucleotides, the CDR3 is TGTGCCAGTACTGGCGGAGCGTACTACAATGAGCAGTTCTTC. Full variable domain (remainder filled in from reference TRBV19 and TRBJ2-1): DGGITQSPKYLFRKEGQNVTLSCEQNLNHDAMYWYRQDPGQGLRLIYYSQIVNDFQKGDIAEGYSVSREKKESFPLTVTSAQKNPTAFYLCASTGGAYYNEQFFGPGTRLTVL.

The chain joins TRBV3-1 (or the pseudogene TRBV3-2) to TRBJ2-6; possible D gene TRBD2, 6 bases. The germline V gene encodes CDR1 LGHDT and CDR2 YNNKEL (reference sequence). The V end lost 2 bases, the J end lost 2 bases, and 13 bases lay between the germline ends. The CDR3 has 17 amino acids. The CDR3 DNA sequence: TGTGCCAGCAGCCAAAGCCCCCCGGGAGCTGGGGCCAACGTCCTGACTTTC. It yields the protein CASSQSPPGAGANVLTF.

CDR3 sequence: CASSLGWGRSTNYGYTF. The CDR3 DNA reads as TGTGCCAGCAGTTTGGGTTGGGGTCGGTCGACTAACTATGGCTACACCTTC. V gene TRBV28 combines with J gene TRBJ1-2; D remains unclear. V lost 3 bases to trimming and J lost 0 bases, with 17 bases between them. The CDR3 contains 17 residues. Germline assignment: CDR1 MDHEN and CDR2 SYDVKM.

The chain joins TRBV11-3 to TRBJ2-1; 7 nucleotides line up with TRBD1. CDR1 and CDR2 (germline): SGHNT, YENEEA. The V and J ends lost 5 bases and 10 bases, in that order; junction bases with no gene match: 14. The CDR3 is made up of 15 amino acids. As DNA, the CDR3 is TGTGCCAGCAGCCCTACATACAGGGGCCGCGAGGAGCAGTTCTTC. Protein sequence: CASSPTYRGREEQFF.

There are a few counts of this clone. DNA for the CDR3: TGTGCCAGCAGACTCTCCCCGGACAGGGCCAATCAGCCCCAGCATTTT. Amino acid sequence: CASRLSPDRANQPQHF. This sequence joins TRBV28 and TRBJ1-5, with 8 bases identical to TRBD1. CDR1 is MDHEN, CDR2 SYDVKM, per germline. After removal of 6 bases from V and 3 bases from J, the junction contained 10 bases not matched to a gene. This CDR3 region has 16 residues. Full variable domain (missing parts from reference TRBV28 and TRBJ1-5): DVKVTQSSRYLVKRTGEKVFLECVQDMDHENMFWYRQDPGLGLRLIYFSYDVKMKEKGDIPEGYSVSREKKERFSLILESASTNQTSMYLCASRLSPDRANQPQHFGDGTRLSIL.

The CDR3 sequence: CASSSPLGELFF. The CDR3 region has the DNA TGTGCCAGCAGCTCACCCCTCGGGGAGCTGTTTTTT. V and J are TRBV7-9 and TRBJ2-2; D unresolved. Trimming took 4 bases from V and 7 from J, leaving 7 bases between them. There are 12 residues in the CDR3. The V gene's germline CDR1 is SEHNR and CDR2 FQNEAQ (reference sequence).

Here the CDR3 reads CSVFKKDRDEKLFF. The DNA of the CDR3 is TGCAGCGTCTTTAAAAAGGACAGGGACGAAAAACTGTTTTTT. This rearrangement joins TRBV29-1 to TRBJ1-4, with 8 bases fitting TRBD1. The V and J ends lost 6 bases and 8 bases, in that order; junction bases with no gene match: 11. Germline values: CDR1 SQVTM, CDR2 ANQGSEA. The CDR3 is made up of 14 amino acids.

The chain has TRBV10-3 and TRBJ2-1; D is unclear. V shed 10 bases and J shed 7 bases, with 20 bases lying between them. There are 14 residues in the CDR3. Germline CDR1 is ENHRY and CDR2 is SYGVKD. The DNA for the CDR3 is TGTGCCACCCTGCCCAGGATGGGTAGTAATGAGCAGTTCTTC. Protein: CATLPRMGSNEQFF.

V usage is TRBV10-2 and J usage is TRBJ1-3; D unresolved. CDR3 length: 15 residues. Germline V gives CDR1 WSHSY, CDR2 SAAADI. V gave up 8 bases and J gave up 2 bases, with 16 bases separating them. The chain's CDR3 is CASSRPISPGNTIYF. For the CDR3, the DNA is TGCGCCAGCTCCCGGCCCATAAGTCCTGGAAACACCATATATTTT.

The V and J genes are TRBV9 and TRBJ2-3, with 10 positions matching TRBD2. Trimming removed 0 bases from V and 4 bases from J; junction bases left unmatched: 8. CDR3 length: 17 amino acids. CDR1 is SGDLS, CDR2 YYNGEE, per germline. This CDR3 is CASSVAASGRAADTQYF. As DNA, the CDR3 is TGTGCCAGCAGCGTAGCTGCGAGCGGGAGGGCCGCAGATACGCAGTATTTT.

V usage is TRBV7-9 and J usage is TRBJ1-4; 7 nucleotides agree with TRBD1. The length of the CDR3 is 15 residues. CDR1 is SEHNR and CDR2 is FQNEAQ in the germline V gene (reference sequence). With 4 bases clipped from V and 7 bases from J, the junction kept 9 bases outside the gene matches. The DNA of the CDR3 is TGTGCCAGCAGCTCGGGTACAGGGGAAGGTGAAAAACTGTTTTTT. Its protein product is CASSSGTGEGEKLFF.

The V gene is TRBV11-2, the J gene TRBJ2-2; the D gene could be TRBD1 or TRBD2 (6 bases each). V was shortened by 0 bases and J by 5 bases, with 16 bases between the two germline ends. CDR1 and CDR2 (germline): SGHAT, FQNNGV. The CDR3 is 17 amino acids. The CDR3 spells CASSLEGPGAGTGELFF. CDR3 DNA: TGTGCCAGCAGCTTAGAAGGGCCAGGGGCGGGAACCGGGGAGCTGTTTTTT.